The clone carrying this T cell receptor beta chain has a handful of counts. The antigen is not known. TCRdb fed the reads into MiXCR, producing one record per CDR3 protein. The sample has around 280,000 distinct CDR3 sequences; 9.6% are singletons. The sample comes from a study of T cell repertoires in cytomegalovirus infection. At the level of the study: From public TCR beta signatures came an indication of both CMV infection and matching HLA type.

General study findings and limits: Carriers of CMV and the relevant HLA type were discriminated by public TCR beta frequency. What dominated the ex vivo response were HLA-C-restricted CMV-specific TCR beta clonotypes.

The CDR3 length is 13 residues. V was pared by 2 bases and J by 1 base, with 8 bases between. Germline-derived CDR1 and CDR2 are SQVTM and ANQGSEA. The clonotype originates from a human donor in good health (CMV status not recorded). Some clones in this sample may be carry-over from other donors' samples. V gene TRBV29-1 combines with J gene TRBJ1-2; D gene unclear. The sample was PBMCs. CDR3 sequence reads: CSVETDINYGYTF. In nucleotides, the CDR3 is TGCAGCGTTGAAACTGACATTAACTATGGCTACACCTTC.